These T cell receptor beta chains were read from a single sample in a study of T cell repertoires in cytomegalovirus infection. A single record per CDR3 protein comes from TCRdb applying MiXCR to the reads. The repertoire consists of some 700,000 distinct CDR3 sequences, with approximately 40% occurring once and the leading ten covering under 3.5%. Sequencing input: PBMCs. These receptors originate from a human donor in good health (CMV status not recorded). Some clones in this sample may be carry-over from other donors' samples. Each CDR3 is given with its conserved first and last residue. Fields, in order: J gene, clone size, D gene, V gene, CDR3 length, CDR3 protein, CDR3 DNA. A D gene is named only where the DNA matches it firmly. Clone size is stated in some rows and not others, as once, few, many or a class when expanded.

TRBJ2-3,few,TRBD2,TRBV7-9,17,CASSLGLAGSLADTQYF,TGTGCCAGCAGCTTAGGGCTAGCGGGAAGCCTCGCAGATACGCAGTATTTT
TRBJ2-3,few,TRBD1,TRBV14,15,CASSPGQRQTDTQYF,TGTGCCAGCAGCCCGGGACAGCGGCAGACAGATACGCAGTATTTT
TRBJ1-4,-,-,TRBV5-6,17,CASSLGPSGATNEKMFF,TGTGCCAGCAGCTTGGGCCCATCGGGAGCAACTAATGAAAAAATGTTTTTT
TRBJ1-1,few,-,TRBV27,14,CASSLDTGLTKAFF,TGTGCCAGCAGTTTAGATACAGGGTTAACTAAAGCTTTCTTT
TRBJ1-1,many,TRBD1,TRBV7-8,13,CASAGTGGTEAFF,TGTGCCAGCGCCGGGACAGGGGGCACTGAAGCTTTCTTT
TRBJ1-1,-,-,TRBV20-1,17,CSARVHQGGIKNTEAFF,TGCAGTGCTAGAGTCCACCAGGGTGGGATAAAGAACACTGAAGCTTTCTTT
TRBJ1-1,many,-,TRBV7-2,13,CASRDWINTEAFF,TGTGCCAGCAGGGACTGGATAAACACTGAAGCTTTCTTT
TRBJ2-2,-,-,TRBV28,16,CASSPTGVLNTGELFF,TGTGCCAGCAGTCCCACCGGGGTCTTAAACACCGGGGAGCTGTTTTTT
TRBJ2-7,few,-,TRBV18,16,CASSLTLDRQDNEQYF,TGTGCCAGCTCACTTACCTTAGACAGGCAAGACAACGAGCAGTACTTC
TRBJ1-1,-,-,TRBV7-9,17,CASSYPGGEGLNTEAFF,TGTGCCAGCAGCTACCCGGGGGGGGAAGGTTTGAACACTGAAGCTTTCTTT
TRBJ2-1,few,-,TRBV7-4,13,CASSSTDSSEQFF,TGTGCCAGCAGCTCTACCGACTCGTCTGAGCAGTTCTTC
TRBJ2-7,few,-,TRBV7-6,13,CASSESWWYEQYF,TGTGCCAGCAGCGAGTCCTGGTGGTACGAGCAGTACTTC
TRBJ1-5,-,-,TRBV19,17,CASSLMGGLGGNQPQHF,TGTGCCAGTAGTTTGATGGGCGGACTGGGAGGCAATCAGCCCCAGCATTTT
TRBJ1-4,-,-,TRBV12-3/TRBV12-4,13,CASSWGPESKLFF,TGTGCCAGCAGTTGGGGTCCCGAGTCAAAACTGTTTTTT
TRBJ1-2,-,-,TRBV7-9,16,CASSLGQHQLNYGYTF,TGTGCCAGCAGCTTAGGACAGCACCAGTTAAACTATGGCTACACCTTC
TRBJ2-1,-,-,TRBV25-1,12,CASSEYINEQFF,TGTGCCAGCAGTGAATATATTAATGAGCAGTTCTTC
TRBJ1-1,-,TRBD1,TRBV28,14,CASTRGTGWSEAFF,TGTGCCAGCACCCGCGGGACAGGGTGGTCTGAAGCTTTCTTT
TRBJ1-3,-,-,TRBV7-4,15,CASSSLDSSGNTIYF,TGTGCCAGCAGCTCCCTTGACAGCTCTGGAAACACCATATATTTT
TRBJ2-7,-,TRBD2,TRBV20-1,15,CSANPPLAGQYEQYF,TGCAGTGCTAACCCGCCACTAGCGGGGCAGTACGAGCAGTACTTC
TRBJ1-6,-,-,TRBV20-1,13,CSAPGNRGSPLHF,TGCAGTGCTCCCGGGAATAGGGGTTCACCCCTCCACTTT
TRBJ2-5,-,TRBD2,TRBV7-9,14,CASSRGTSGETQYF,TGTGCCAGCAGCCGGGGGACTAGCGGAGAGACCCAGTACTTC
TRBJ1-6,many,-,TRBV7-2,12,CASSWNNSPLHF,TGTGCCAGCAGCTGGAACAATTCACCCCTCCACTTT
TRBJ1-1,-,-,TRBV2,15,CASSGYGEKNTEAFF,TGTGCCAGCAGTGGGTACGGGGAAAAGAACACTGAAGCTTTCTTT
TRBJ1-1,many,TRBD1,TRBV7-2,16,CASSFRTGGKGTEAFF,TGTGCCAGCAGCTTCCGGACAGGGGGAAAGGGCACTGAAGCTTTCTTT
TRBJ2-5,-,TRBD2,TRBV4-1,15,CASSHGLAGWETQYF,TGCGCCAGCAGCCACGGACTAGCGGGGTGGGAGACCCAGTACTTC
TRBJ2-7,many,-,TRBV7-9,14,CASSLEGRDYEQYF,TGTGCCAGCAGCTTAGAAGGGCGGGACTACGAGCAGTACTTC
TRBJ1-5,few,-,TRBV11-2,16,CASSLGVADSNQPQHF,TGTGCCAGCAGCTTAGGCGTAGCGGATAGCAATCAGCCCCAGCATTTT
TRBJ1-5,few,-,TRBV7-6,16,CASSLSGPSGNQPQHF,TGTGCCAGCAGCTTATCAGGCCCATCAGGAAATCAGCCCCAGCATTTT
TRBJ2-5,many,-,TRBV19,16,CASSGLPGGGQETQYF,TGTGCCAGTAGTGGTCTTCCAGGGGGAGGACAAGAGACCCAGTACTTC
TRBJ2-3,few,TRBD2,TRBV12-5,15,CASGLGTSNTDTQYF,TGTGCTAGTGGTTTGGGGACTAGCAATACAGATACGCAGTATTTT
TRBJ2-1,-,TRBD2,TRBV5-1,18,CASSPGTSGVPAYSEQFF,TGCGCCAGCAGCCCGGGGACTAGCGGGGTACCCGCCTACTCTGAGCAGTTCTTC
TRBJ1-2,-,TRBD1,TRBV2,13,CASLRKGGQGYTF,TGTGCCAGCCTCCGAAAGGGGGGACAGGGCTACACCTTC
TRBJ1-4,few,-,TRBV15,15,CATSRGGPTNEKLFF,TGTGCCACCAGCAGAGGTGGACCGACAAATGAAAAACTGTTTTTT
TRBJ2-7,-,-,TRBV20-1,12,CSAQGFADEQYF,TGCAGTGCACAGGGTTTCGCCGACGAGCAGTACTTC
TRBJ1-4,many,-,TRBV11-2,13,CASRRGDNEKLFF,TGTGCCAGCAGGCGGGGAGATAATGAAAAACTGTTTTTT
TRBJ2-7,few,-,TRBV5-6,12,CASSFRGNEQYF,TGTGCCAGCAGCTTTCGGGGGAACGAGCAGTACTTC
TRBJ2-2,many,-,TRBV7-2,16,CASSLGTTRGTGELFF,TGTGCCAGCAGCTTAGGGACTACCAGAGGGACCGGGGAGCTGTTTTTT
TRBJ1-5,-,TRBD1,TRBV27,18,CASSLSGQPYRGNQPQHF,TGTGCCAGCAGTTTATCGGGACAGCCCTATCGAGGCAATCAGCCCCAGCATTTT
TRBJ2-1,medium-sized,TRBD2,TRBV7-3,15,CASSSGTSSFHEQFF,TGTGCCAGCAGCTCCGGGACTAGTAGTTTCCATGAGCAGTTCTTC
TRBJ2-1,-,-,TRBV4-3,15,CASSQDGGYYNEQFF,TGCGCCAGCAGCCAAGATGGCGGATACTACAATGAGCAGTTCTTC
TRBJ1-5,few,-,TRBV28,16,CASSYRGRASNQPQHF,TGTGCCAGCAGTTATCGGGGAAGGGCTAGCAATCAGCCCCAGCATTTT
TRBJ1-4,-,-,TRBV7-4,14,CASSLGRAYENLFF,TGTGCCAGCAGCTTAGGCCGGGCATATGAAAACCTGTTTTTT
TRBJ2-7,-,-,TRBV27,13,CASSLGLRFEQYF,TGTGCCAGCAGTTTGGGGCTTAGGTTCGAGCAGTACTTC
TRBJ1-6,many,-,TRBV4-2,14,CASSQLEEGTPLHF,TGTGCCAGCAGCCAACTAGAGGAAGGGACACCCCTCCACTTT
TRBJ2-7,-,-,TRBV7-2,13,CSRSRQSSYEQYF,TGTTCCAGAAGCCGACAGAGCTCCTACGAGCAGTACTTC
TRBJ1-4,few,TRBD1,TRBV7-6,17,CASSPPLGQAVNEKLFF,TGTGCCAGCAGCCCACCCCTGGGACAGGCGGTTAATGAAAAACTGTTTTTT
TRBJ1-3,many,-,TRBV7-2,15,CASSLEPSSGNTIYF,TGTGCCAGCAGCTTAGAGCCGAGCTCTGGAAACACCATATATTTT
TRBJ2-7,-,-,TRBV7-6,16,CASSSRDRQEVYEQYF,TGTGCCAGCAGCTCCCGTGATCGACAGGAGGTCTACGAGCAGTACTTC
TRBJ2-6,many,-,TRBV7-2,18,CASSLSLGGRIIANVLTF,TGTGCCAGCAGCCTATCCCTGGGTGGAAGAATTATTGCCAACGTCCTGACTTTC
TRBJ1-5,-,-,TRBV7-2,15,CASSLVDTLDQPQHF,TGTGCCAGCAGCTTAGTTGACACCTTAGACCAGCCCCAGCATTTT
TRBJ1-1,-,-,TRBV28,12,CASNLRNTEAFF,TGTGCCAGCAACCTTCGGAACACTGAAGCTTTCTTT
TRBJ1-1,once,-,TRBV28,14,CASSQTLGDTEAFF,TGTGCCAGCAGTCAAACCTTAGGGGACACTGAAGCTTTCTTT
TRBJ1-2,-,-,TRBV27,14,CASSFRPANYGYTF,TGTGCCAGCAGTTTCAGGCCGGCTAACTATGGCTACACCTTC
TRBJ2-5,few,-,TRBV5-1,14,CASSLQDQGETQYF,TGCGCCAGCAGCCTACAGGACCAGGGGGAGACCCAGTACTTC